This TCR beta chain is drawn from a study of blood T cell repertoires in COVID-19. In the study overall: The United States, Italy and Spain supplied acute and convalescent COVID-19 samples. PBMCs, B-cell-depleted T cells, or T cells were the source of the cDNA or gDNA that made up the material.

Seattle cases were enrolled at active infection and followed longitudinally. The V gene lost 3 bases and the J gene lost 0 bases, with 11 bases spanning the gap. Germline values: CDR1 SGHAT, CDR2 FQNNGV. This CDR3 has 15 residues. Using immunoSEQ multiplex PCR, the repertoire was profiled, and TCRdb retains in-frame clones only, with some absent. This sample carries 450,000 or so clones, about 90% of them seen once, and the ten largest clones take 0.7% to 0.85%. Specimen: peripheral blood. This clonotype was sampled from a man aged 18 to 35 with COVID-19, enrolled during active disease. This chain links TRBV11-2 with TRBJ1-1; no clear D gene. The DNA of the CDR3 is TGTGCCAGCAGCTTGCAAGCGATTCTGAACACTGAAGCTTTCTTT. This translates into CASSLQAILNTEAFF.